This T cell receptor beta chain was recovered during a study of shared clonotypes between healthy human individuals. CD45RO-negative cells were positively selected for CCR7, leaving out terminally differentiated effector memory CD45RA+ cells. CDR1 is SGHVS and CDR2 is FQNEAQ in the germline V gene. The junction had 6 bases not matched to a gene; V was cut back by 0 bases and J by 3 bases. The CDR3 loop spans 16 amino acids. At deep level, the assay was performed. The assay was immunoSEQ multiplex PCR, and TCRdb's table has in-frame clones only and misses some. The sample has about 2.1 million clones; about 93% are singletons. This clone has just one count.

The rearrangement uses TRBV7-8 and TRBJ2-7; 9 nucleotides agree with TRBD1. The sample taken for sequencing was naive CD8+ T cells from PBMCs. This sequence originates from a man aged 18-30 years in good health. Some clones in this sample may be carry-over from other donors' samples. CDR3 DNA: TGTGCCAGCAGCTTAGCGCCCCGGACAGGGGTCTACGAGCAGTACTTC. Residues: CASSLAPRTGVYEQYF.